These 4 T cell receptor beta chains share one sample of origin, sequenced in a study of spatial heterogeneity in lung cancer. Notes on the study in general: One measure, the expanded intratumoral alpha and beta TCR count, tracked tumor mutation counts.

Regarding time point: sample taken at primary tumor resection. TCRdb ran MiXCR on the 5' RACE reads and lists one entry per CDR3 protein. Of about 28,000 distinct CDR3 sequences in the sample, around 6.9% are singletons; the top ten hold 24%. No antigen is known for these receptors. The starting material was lung tumor tissue, obtained at surgery. These receptors all come from a male donor with early-stage non-small cell lung cancer.

On this clonotype itself: This could be a read error, since a much larger clone is one nucleotide away. A read error is likely, as this CDR3 ends without the conserved phenylalanine or tryptophan. The CDR3 coding sequence is TGCGCCAGCAGCCCCGGGACAGTCTACGAGCAGTACTCC. It encodes CASSPGTVYEQYS. The V and J genes are TRBV5-1 and TRBJ2-7; TRBD1 aligns across 7 bases. The CDR3 extends over 13 amino acids. Germline V CDR1 and CDR2: SGHRS, YFSETQ. Losses at the gene ends were 4 bases for V and 3 bases for J; bases not matched to a gene: 4.

In this sample, this clonotype turned up many times. The J gene is TRBJ2-6, the V gene TRBV4-2, with D maybe TRBD2 (5 bases). Looked up from germline, CDR1 is LGHNA and CDR2 is YNFKEQ. The CDR3 length is 13 residues. Trimming took 6 bases from V and 3 from J, leaving 6 bases between them. CDR3 nucleotide sequence: TGTGCCAGCAGGGACTTTGGGGCCAACGTCCTGACTTTC. This codes for CASRDFGANVLTF.

This clonotype was found many times. V and J are TRBV28 and TRBJ2-7; no definite D call. Trimming removed 4 bases at V and 0 bases at J, with 10 bases between. The CDR3 runs to 14 residues. Germline V CDR1 and CDR2: MDHEN, SYDVKM. The CDR3 loop reads CASSYQRSSYEQYF. Written as DNA, the CDR3 is TGTGCCAGCAGTTATCAAAGGAGCTCCTACGAGCAGTACTTC.

This clonotype was recorded a few times. V and J are TRBV7-2 and TRBJ2-3; D is tentatively TRBD1 or TRBD2 (5 bases each). The germline V gene encodes CDR1 SGHTA and CDR2 FQGNSA. CDR3 length: 17 residues. V was clipped by 2 bases and J by 1 base, with 16 bases between them. The CDR3 region is CASSLWGTVGGTDTQYF. In DNA form, the CDR3 reads TGTGCCAGCAGCTTATGGGGGACGGTGGGTGGCACAGATACGCAGTATTTT.